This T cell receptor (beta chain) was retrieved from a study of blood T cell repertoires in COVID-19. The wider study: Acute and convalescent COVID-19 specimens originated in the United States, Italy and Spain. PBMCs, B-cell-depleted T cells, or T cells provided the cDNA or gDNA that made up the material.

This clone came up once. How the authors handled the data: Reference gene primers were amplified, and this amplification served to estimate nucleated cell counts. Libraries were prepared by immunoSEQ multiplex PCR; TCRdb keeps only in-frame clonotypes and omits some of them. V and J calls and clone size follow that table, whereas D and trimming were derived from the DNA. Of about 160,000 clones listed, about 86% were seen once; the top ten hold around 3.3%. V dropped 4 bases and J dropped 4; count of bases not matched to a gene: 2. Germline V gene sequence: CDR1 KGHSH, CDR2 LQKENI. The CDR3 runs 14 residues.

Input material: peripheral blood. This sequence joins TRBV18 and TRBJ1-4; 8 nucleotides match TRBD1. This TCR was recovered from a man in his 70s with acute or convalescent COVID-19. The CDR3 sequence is CASSRTGSNEKLFF. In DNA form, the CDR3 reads TGTGCCAGCTCACGGACAGGGAGTAATGAAAAACTGTTTTTT.